Described below is a single TCR beta chain sequence and its context. These data originate in a study of control samples from healthy donors and cancer patients. The CDR3 runs to 14 residues. V lost 2 bases and J 2 bases, leaving 9 bases between the germline ends. Germline values: CDR1 SNHLY, CDR2 FYNNEI. Assay used: immunoSEQ multiplex PCR; TCRdb lists only in-frame clones, some missing. The repertoire consists of tens of thousands of clones, with 91% occurring once and the leading ten covering around 16%. The sequence derives from a man aged 30 to 39 in good health. The chain carries TRBV2 and TRBJ1-1; D may be TRBD1 (5 bases). The specimen was blood. CDR3 coding DNA: TGTGCCAGCAGTGAATGGCAGGGAAACACTGAAGCTTTCTTT. It specifies CASSEWQGNTEAFF. Full variable domain (outside the CDR3, taken from reference TRBV2 and TRBJ1-1): EPEVTQTPSHQVTQMGQEVILRCVPISNHLYFYWYRQILGQKVEFLVSFYNNEISEKSEIFDDQFSVERPDGSNFTLKIRSTKLEDSAMYFCASSEWQGNTEAFFGQGTRLTVV.